What follows are 8 T cell receptor beta chains derived from one specimen sequenced in a study of shared clonotypes between healthy human individuals. Profiling relied on immunoSEQ multiplex PCR, and the TCRdb table lists in-frame clones only, not all of them. The sample yields about a million clones, around 74% seen once. Sequenced input: memory CD4+ T cells sorted from blood. Sample subset: CD45RA-negative fraction. Receptors were obtained from a man between 18 and 35 years old in good health.

This clone has a single count. The chain recombines TRBV6-1 with TRBJ1-2; no definite D call. With 8 bases removed from V and 4 bases from J, the gap between germline ends came to 14 bases. Per germline, CDR1 MNHNS and CDR2 SASEGT. The CDR3 extends over 13 amino acids. The DNA for the CDR3 is TGTGCCAGCGCCATACCGGGCCTCTATGGCTACACCTTC. Protein sequence: CASAIPGLYGYTF.

The chain couples TRBV29-1 to TRBJ2-1; 10 bases fit TRBD2. Germline V gene lookup returns CDR1 SQVTM and CDR2 ANQGSEA. After removal of 1 base from V and 8 bases from J, the junction contained 5 bases not matched to a gene. The CDR3 length is 14 residues. CDR3 nucleotide sequence: TGCAGCGTTGAAGCAGGACTAGCGGTGGATGAGCAGTTCTTC. Amino acid sequence: CSVEAGLAVDEQFF.

This chain joins TRBV5-1 and TRBJ1-6, with 12 bases that match TRBD1. Trimming cost V 4 bases and J 10 bases; bases outside gene matches: 6. This CDR3 has 15 amino acids. Germline V lookup: CDR1 SGHRS, CDR2 YFSETQ. CDR3 DNA sequence: TGCGCCAGCAGCCCCGGGACAGGGGGCGAATCACCCCTCCACTTT. Translation: CASSPGTGGESPLHF.

V and J are TRBV27 and TRBJ2-4, with 11 bases aligning to TRBD2. Trimming removed 6 bases from V and 0 bases from J; junction bases left unmatched: 19. The germline gives CDR1 MNHEY, CDR2 SMNVEV (reference sequence). The CDR3 extends over 21 amino acids. The DNA for the CDR3 is TGTGCCAGCAGCCGTCTCCCTAGCGGGAGGCCTCCGGGTCTAGCCAAAAACATTCAGTACTTC. This translates into CASSRLPSGRPPGLAKNIQYF.

As concerns this clone: The same CDR3 arises from other DNA sequences in this sample as well. This chain uses TRBV2 with TRBJ1-2; 7 positions match TRBD1. The CDR3 contains 12 residues. V dropped 6 bases and J dropped 5; count of bases not matched to a gene: 3. CDR1 and CDR2 from the germline V gene are SNHLY and FYNNEI. The CDR3, as DNA: TGTGCCAGCAGCGAACAGGGGTATGGCTACACCTTC. This encodes CASSEQGYGYTF.

V gene TRBV18 combines with J gene TRBJ2-2, with D possibly matching TRBD2 (5 bases). CDR1 and CDR2 (germline): KGHSH, LQKENI. Between the trimmed V and J ends, which lost 2 bases and 1 base, there was a span of 8 bases. The CDR3 spans 15 residues. Here the CDR3 reads CASSPAAGNTGELFF. DNA for the CDR3: TGTGCCAGCTCACCAGCGGCGGGGAACACCGGGGAGCTGTTTTTT.

CDR3 bases: TGTGCCAGTCAAGGACAGGTCTTGGGAACTGAAGCTTTCTTT. It encodes CASQGQVLGTEAFF. The chain recombines TRBV19 with TRBJ1-1; TRBD1 matches at 7 bases. Germline-derived CDR1 and CDR2 are LNHDA and SQIVND (reference sequence). The V segment lost 8 bases and the J segment 5 bases; nucleotides outside the gene matches: 11. CDR3 length: 14 residues. The full variable domain, completed using reference TRBV19 and TRBJ1-1, is DGGITQSPKYLFRKEGQNVTLSCEQNLNHDAMYWYRQDPGQGLRLIYYSQIVNDFQKGDIAEGYSVSREKKESFPLTVTSAQKNPTAFYLCASQGQVLGTEAFFGQGTRLTVV.

This clone turned up a few times. The chain links TRBV6-5 to TRBJ2-7; D gene uncertain. This CDR3 region has 13 residues. Germline V gives CDR1 MNHEY, CDR2 SVGAGI. V was trimmed by 6 bases and J by 4 bases, leaving 13 bases between them. The chain's CDR3 is CASRHGGGYEQYF. In DNA, the CDR3 is TGTGCCAGCAGACACGGCGGTGGGTACGAGCAGTACTTC.